This T cell receptor beta chain was identified in a study of CD8+CD57+ T cells in acquired aplastic anemia. This clonotype has at least ten counts. It was patients with CD8+CD57+ cell expansion by flow cytometry who were chosen for sequencing. The template for TCR beta VDJ and CDR3 sequence profiling was genomic DNA. TCRdb itself ran the reads through MiXCR, one entry per CDR3 protein. The table lists a few hundred thousand distinct CDR3 sequences, under 40% of them singletons. Sequencing input: sorted CD4+, CD8+, or CD8+CD57+ T cells (not recorded which) from PBMCs. The TCR originated in a human donor with aplastic anemia.

CDR3 nucleotide sequence: TGCGCCAGCAGACCGGGACTAGAGGACACCGGGGAGCTGTTTTTT. This encodes CASRPGLEDTGELFF. J is TRBJ2-2 and V is TRBV10-2; 8 bases map to TRBD2. V dropped 6 bases and J dropped 3; count of bases not matched to a gene: 6. This CDR3 comprises 15 residues. Germline CDR1 reads WSHSY; CDR2 reads SAAADI.